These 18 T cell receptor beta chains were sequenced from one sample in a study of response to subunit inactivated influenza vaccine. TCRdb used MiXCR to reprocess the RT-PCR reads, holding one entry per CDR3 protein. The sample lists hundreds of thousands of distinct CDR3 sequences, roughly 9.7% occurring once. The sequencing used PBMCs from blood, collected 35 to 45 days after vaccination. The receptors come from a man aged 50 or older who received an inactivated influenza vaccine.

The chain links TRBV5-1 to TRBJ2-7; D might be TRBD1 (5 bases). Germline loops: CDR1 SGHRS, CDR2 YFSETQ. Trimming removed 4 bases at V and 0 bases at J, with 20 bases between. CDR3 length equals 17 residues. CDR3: CASSPSVGRQSSYEQYF. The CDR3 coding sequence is TGCGCCAGCAGCCCGTCTGTTGGGCGACAGAGCTCCTACGAGCAGTACTTC.

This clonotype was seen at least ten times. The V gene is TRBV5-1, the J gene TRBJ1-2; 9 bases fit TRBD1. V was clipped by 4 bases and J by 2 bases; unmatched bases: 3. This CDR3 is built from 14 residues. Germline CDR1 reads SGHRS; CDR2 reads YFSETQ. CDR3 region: CASSGGQGNYGYTF. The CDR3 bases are TGCGCCAGCAGCGGAGGACAGGGGAACTATGGCTACACCTTC.

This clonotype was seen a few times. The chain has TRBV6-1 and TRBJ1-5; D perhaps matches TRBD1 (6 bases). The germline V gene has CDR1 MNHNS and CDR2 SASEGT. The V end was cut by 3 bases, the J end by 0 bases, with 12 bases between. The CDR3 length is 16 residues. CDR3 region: CASSDSRTVSNQPQHF. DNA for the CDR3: TGTGCCAGCAGTGATAGCCGGACAGTTAGCAATCAGCCCCAGCATTTT.

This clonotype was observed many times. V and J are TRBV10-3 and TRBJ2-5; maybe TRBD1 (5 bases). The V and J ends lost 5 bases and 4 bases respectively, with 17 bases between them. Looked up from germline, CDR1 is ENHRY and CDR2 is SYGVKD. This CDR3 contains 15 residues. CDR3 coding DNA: TGTGCCATCAGTCGTGGGCCAGGGATGTCAGAGACCCAGTACTTC. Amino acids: CAISRGPGMSETQYF.

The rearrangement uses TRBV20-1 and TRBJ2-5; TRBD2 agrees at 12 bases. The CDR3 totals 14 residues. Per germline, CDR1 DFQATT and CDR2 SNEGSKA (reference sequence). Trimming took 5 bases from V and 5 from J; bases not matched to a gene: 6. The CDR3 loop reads CSAAGLAGSETQYF. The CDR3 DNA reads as TGCAGTGCTGCCGGACTAGCGGGAAGCGAGACCCAGTACTTC.

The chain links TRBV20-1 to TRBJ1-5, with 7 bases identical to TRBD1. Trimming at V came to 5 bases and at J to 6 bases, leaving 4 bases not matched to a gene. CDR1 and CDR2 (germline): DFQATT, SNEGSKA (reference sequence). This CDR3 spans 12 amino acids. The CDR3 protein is CSAYRGGQPQHF. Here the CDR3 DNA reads TGCAGTGCTTACAGGGGTGGTCAGCCCCAGCATTTT.

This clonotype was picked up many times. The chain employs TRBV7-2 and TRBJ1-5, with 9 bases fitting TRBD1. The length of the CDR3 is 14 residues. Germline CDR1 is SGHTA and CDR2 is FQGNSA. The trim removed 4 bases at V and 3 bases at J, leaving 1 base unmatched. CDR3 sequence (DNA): TGTGCCAGCAGCTGGGACAGGGACAATCAGCCCCAGCATTTT. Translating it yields CASSWDRDNQPQHF. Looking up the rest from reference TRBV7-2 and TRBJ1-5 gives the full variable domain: GAGVSQSPSNKVTEKGKDVELRCDPISGHTALYWYRQSLGQGLEFLIYFQGNSAPDKSGLPSDRFSAERTGGSVSTLTIQRTQQEDSAVYLCASSWDRDNQPQHFGDGTRLSIL.

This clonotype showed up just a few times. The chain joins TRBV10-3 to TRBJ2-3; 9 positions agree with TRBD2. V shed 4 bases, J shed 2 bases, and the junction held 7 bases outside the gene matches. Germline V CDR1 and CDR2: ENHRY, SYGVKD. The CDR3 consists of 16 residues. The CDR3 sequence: CAISAALAGLTDTQYF. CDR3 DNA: TGTGCCATCAGTGCCGCGCTAGCGGGGCTCACAGATACGCAGTATTTT.

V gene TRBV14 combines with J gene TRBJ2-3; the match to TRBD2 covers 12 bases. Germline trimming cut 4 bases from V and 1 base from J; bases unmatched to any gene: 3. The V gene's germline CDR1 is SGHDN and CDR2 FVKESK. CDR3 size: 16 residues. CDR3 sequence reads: CASSRWTSGGTDTQYF. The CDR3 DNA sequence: TGTGCCAGCAGCCGTTGGACTAGCGGGGGCACAGATACGCAGTATTTT. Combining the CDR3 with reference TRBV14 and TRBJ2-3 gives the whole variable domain EAGVTQFPSHSVIEKGQTVTLRCDPISGHDNLYWYRRVMGKEIKFLLHFVKESKQDESGMPNNRFLAERTGGTYSTLKVQPAELEDSGVYFCASSRWTSGGTDTQYFGPGTRLTVL.

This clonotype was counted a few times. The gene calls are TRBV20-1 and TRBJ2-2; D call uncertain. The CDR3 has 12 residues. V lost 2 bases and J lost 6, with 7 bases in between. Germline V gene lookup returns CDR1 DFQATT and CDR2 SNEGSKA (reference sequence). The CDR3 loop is CSARSPPGELFF. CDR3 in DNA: TGCAGTGCTAGATCCCCTCCCGGGGAGCTGTTTTTT.

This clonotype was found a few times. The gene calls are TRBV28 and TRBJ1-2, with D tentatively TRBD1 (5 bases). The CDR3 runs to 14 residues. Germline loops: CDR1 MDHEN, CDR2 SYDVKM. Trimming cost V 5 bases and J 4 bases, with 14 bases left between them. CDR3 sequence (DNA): TGTGCCAGCAGTACCAATACAGGACTCTATGGCTACACCTTC. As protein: CASSTNTGLYGYTF.

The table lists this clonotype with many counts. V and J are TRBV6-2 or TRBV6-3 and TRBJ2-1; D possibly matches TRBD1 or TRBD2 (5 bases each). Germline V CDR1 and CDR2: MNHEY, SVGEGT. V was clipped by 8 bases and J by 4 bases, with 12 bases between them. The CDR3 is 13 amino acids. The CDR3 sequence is CASGGHLYNEQFF. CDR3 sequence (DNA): TGTGCCAGCGGAGGACATCTATACAATGAGCAGTTCTTC.

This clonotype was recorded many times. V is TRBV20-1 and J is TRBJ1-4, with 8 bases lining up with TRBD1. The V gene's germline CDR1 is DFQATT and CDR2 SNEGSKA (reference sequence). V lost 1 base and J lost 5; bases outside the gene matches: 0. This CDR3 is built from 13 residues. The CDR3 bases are TGCAGTGCTAGAGGGACAGGGAATGAAAAACTGTTTTTT. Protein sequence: CSARGTGNEKLFF.

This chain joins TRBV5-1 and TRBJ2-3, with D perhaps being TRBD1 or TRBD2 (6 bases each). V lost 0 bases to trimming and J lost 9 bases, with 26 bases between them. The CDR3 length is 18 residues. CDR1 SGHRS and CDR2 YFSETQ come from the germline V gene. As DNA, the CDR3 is TGCGCCAGCAGCTTGGCCGGAAAGGGGCAGGGGACTGACGGAACGCAGTATTTT. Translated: CASSLAGKGQGTDGTQYF. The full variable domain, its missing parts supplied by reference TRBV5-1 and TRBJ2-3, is KAGVTQTPRYLIKTRGQQVTLSCSPISGHRSVSWYQQTPGQGLQFLFEYFSETQRNKGNFPGRFSGRQFSNSRSEMNVSTLELGDSALYLCASSLAGKGQGTDGTQYFGPGTRLTVL.

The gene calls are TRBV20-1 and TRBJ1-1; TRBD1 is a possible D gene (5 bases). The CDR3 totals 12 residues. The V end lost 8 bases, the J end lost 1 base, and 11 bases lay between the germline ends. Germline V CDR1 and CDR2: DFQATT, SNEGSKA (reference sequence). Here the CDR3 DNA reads TGCAGTCTCTCTAGGGGGAACACTGAAGCTTTCTTT. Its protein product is CSLSRGNTEAFF.

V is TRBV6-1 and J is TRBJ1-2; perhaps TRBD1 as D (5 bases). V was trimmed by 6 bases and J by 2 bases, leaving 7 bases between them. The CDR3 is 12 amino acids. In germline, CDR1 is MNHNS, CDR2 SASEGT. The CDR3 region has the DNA TGTGCCAGCAGGTGGGGGAACTATGGCTACACCTTC. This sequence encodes CASRWGNYGYTF.

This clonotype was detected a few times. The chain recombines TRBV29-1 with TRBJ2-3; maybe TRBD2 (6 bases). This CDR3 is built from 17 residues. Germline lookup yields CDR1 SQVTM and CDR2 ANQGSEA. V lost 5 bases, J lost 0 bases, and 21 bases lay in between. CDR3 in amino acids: CSVKRRGQITSTDTQYF. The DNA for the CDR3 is TGCAGCGTTAAGCGGCGGGGCCAGATCACTAGCACAGATACGCAGTATTTT.

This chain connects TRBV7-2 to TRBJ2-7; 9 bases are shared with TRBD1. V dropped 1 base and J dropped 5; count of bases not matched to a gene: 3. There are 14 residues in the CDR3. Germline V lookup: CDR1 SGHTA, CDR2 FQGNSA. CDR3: CASSLDRGRNEQYF. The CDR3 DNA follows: TGTGCCAGCAGCTTAGACAGGGGGCGGAACGAGCAGTACTTC.